In its sample, the clone carrying this TCR beta chain was seen a few times. As yet, its antigen is unknown. Template material for amplifying TCR beta CDR3 regions consisted of RNA transcripts. The HTBI primer set served for first-round RT-PCR of the TCR CDR3. TCRdb analysed the multiplex PCR reads with MiXCR anew, one entry per CDR3 protein. Here the sample spans 500,000 to 650,000 distinct CDR3 sequences, 15% to 20% being singletons. V was shortened by 0 bases and J by 4 bases, with 7 bases between the two germline ends. This CDR3 region has 14 residues. Germline V CDR1 and CDR2: MGHRA, YSYEKL. The data stem from a study of T cells in Graves' hyperthyroidism and ophthalmopathy. Notes on the study in general: Ophthalmopathy and stable hyperthyroidism were separated by a 13 V-J model. Blood held most thyroid clonotypes expanded above 0.001 frequency.

Disease duration was under 3 months in the ophthalmopathy patients, who also had a Clinical Activity Score of at least 3 and a NOSPECS grade of at least 4. Patients were excluded because of uncontrolled infection, other autoimmune disease, pregnancy or lactation. Sequenced: blood. The gene calls are TRBV4-1 and TRBJ2-1; D is undetermined. This sequence was found in a man in his forties with Graves' ophthalmopathy. This CDR3 reads CASSQEVKYNEQFF. CDR3 sequence (DNA): TGCGCCAGCAGCCAAGAAGTTAAGTACAATGAGCAGTTCTTC.